One TCR beta chain is described in this entry. These data are taken from a study of cytomegalovirus exposure and HLA in healthy donors. This CDR3 comprises 14 residues. The germline V gene encodes CDR1 SGHRS and CDR2 YFSETQ. With 3 bases clipped from V and 5 bases from J, the junction kept 4 bases outside the gene matches. The PCR had 60 Vbeta and 13 Jbeta primers. The repertoire was sequenced with immunoSEQ multiplex PCR; TCRdb's copy has only in-frame clones and lacks some. The sample's table shows approximately 110,000 clones. The V gene is TRBV5-1, the J gene TRBJ2-5; 10 positions match TRBD2. Input material: PBMCs. The receptor was isolated from a man under 40 in good health and CMV-seronegative. CDR3 residues: CASSSYSGGETQYF. The CDR3 bases are TGCGCCAGCAGCTCCTATAGCGGGGGGGAGACCCAGTACTTC.